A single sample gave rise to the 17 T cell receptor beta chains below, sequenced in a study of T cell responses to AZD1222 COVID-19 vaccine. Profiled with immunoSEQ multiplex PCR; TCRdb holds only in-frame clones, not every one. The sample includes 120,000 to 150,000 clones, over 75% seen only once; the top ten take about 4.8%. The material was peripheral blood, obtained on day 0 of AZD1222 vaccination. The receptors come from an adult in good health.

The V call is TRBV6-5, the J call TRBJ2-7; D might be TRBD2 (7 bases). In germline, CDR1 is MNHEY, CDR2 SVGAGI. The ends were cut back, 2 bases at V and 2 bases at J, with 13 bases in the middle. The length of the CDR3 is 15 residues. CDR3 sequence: CASSYRGGATYEQYF. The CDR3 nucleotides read TGTGCCAGCAGTTACCGCGGGGGCGCGACCTACGAGCAGTACTTC.

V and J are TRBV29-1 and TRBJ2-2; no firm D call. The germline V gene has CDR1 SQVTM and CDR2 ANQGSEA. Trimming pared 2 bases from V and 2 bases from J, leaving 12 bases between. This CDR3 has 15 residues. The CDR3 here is CSVEMAEKNTGELFF. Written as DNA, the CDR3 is TGCAGCGTTGAAATGGCGGAGAAAAACACCGGGGAGCTGTTTTTT.

CDR3 amino acids: CASSYAGGLAGNEQFF. In nucleotides, the CDR3 is TGTGCCAGCAGTTACGCTGGGGGACTAGCGGGCAATGAGCAGTTCTTC. The chain employs TRBV6-5 and TRBJ2-1; TRBD2 aligns across 12 bases. V was clipped by 2 bases and J by 6 bases; unmatched bases: 5. The CDR3 extends over 16 amino acids. Germline V gene data show CDR1 as MNHEY and CDR2 as SVGAGI.

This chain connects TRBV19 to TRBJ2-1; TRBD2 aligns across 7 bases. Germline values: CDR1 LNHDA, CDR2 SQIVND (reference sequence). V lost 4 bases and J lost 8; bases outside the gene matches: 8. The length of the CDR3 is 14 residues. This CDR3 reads CASSTGLDRYEQFF. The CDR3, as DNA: TGTGCCAGTAGTACCGGACTAGATCGGTATGAGCAGTTCTTC. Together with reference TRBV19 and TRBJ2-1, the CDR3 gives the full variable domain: DGGITQSPKYLFRKEGQNVTLSCEQNLNHDAMYWYRQDPGQGLRLIYYSQIVNDFQKGDIAEGYSVSREKKESFPLTVTSAQKNPTAFYLCASSTGLDRYEQFFGPGTRLTVL.

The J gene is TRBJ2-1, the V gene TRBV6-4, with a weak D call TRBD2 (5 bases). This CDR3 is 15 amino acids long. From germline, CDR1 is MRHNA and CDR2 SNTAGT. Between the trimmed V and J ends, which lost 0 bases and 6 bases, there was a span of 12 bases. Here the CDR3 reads CASSDSSMTTNEQFF. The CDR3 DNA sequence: TGTGCCAGCAGTGACTCGAGTATGACTACCAATGAGCAGTTCTTC.

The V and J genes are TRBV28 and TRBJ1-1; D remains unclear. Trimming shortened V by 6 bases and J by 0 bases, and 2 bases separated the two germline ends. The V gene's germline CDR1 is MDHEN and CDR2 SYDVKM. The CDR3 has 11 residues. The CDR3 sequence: CASRLNTEAFF. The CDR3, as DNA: TGTGCCAGCAGGCTGAACACTGAAGCTTTCTTT.

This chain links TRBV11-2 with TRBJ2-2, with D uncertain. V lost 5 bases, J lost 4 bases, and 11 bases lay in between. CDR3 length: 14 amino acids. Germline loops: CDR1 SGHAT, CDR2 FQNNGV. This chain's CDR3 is CASSPMALTGELFF. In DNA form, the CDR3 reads TGTGCCAGCAGCCCTATGGCGCTCACCGGGGAGCTGTTTTTT.

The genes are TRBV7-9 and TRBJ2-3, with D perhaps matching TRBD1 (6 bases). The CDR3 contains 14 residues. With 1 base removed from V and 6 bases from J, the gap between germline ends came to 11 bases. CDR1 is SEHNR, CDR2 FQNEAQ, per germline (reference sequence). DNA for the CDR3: TGTGCCAGCAGCTTAGAAACAGGGTACGATACGCAGTATTTT. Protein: CASSLETGYDTQYF. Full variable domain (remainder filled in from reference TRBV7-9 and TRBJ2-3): DTGVSQNPRHKITKRGQNVTFRCDPISEHNRLYWYRQTLGQGPEFLTYFQNEAQLEKSRLLSDRFSAERPKGSFSTLEIQRTEQGDSAMYLCASSLETGYDTQYFGPGTRLTVL.

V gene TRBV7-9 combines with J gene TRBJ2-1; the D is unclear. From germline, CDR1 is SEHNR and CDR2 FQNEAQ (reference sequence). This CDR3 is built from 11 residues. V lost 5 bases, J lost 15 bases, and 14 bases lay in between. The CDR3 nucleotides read TGTGCCAGCAGCGGACGACCGGGTGTGTTCTTC. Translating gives CASSGRPGVFF. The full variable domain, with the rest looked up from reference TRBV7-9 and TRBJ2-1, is DTGVSQNPRHKITKRGQNVTFRCDPISEHNRLYWYRQTLGQGPEFLTYFQNEAQLEKSRLLSDRFSAERPKGSFSTLEIQRTEQGDSAMYLCASSGRPGVFFGPGTRLTVL.

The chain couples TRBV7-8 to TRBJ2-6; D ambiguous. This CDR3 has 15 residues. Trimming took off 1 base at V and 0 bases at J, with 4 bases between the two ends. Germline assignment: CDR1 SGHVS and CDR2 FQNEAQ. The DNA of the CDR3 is TGTGCCAGCAGCTTAGTAAACTCTGGGGCCAACGTCCTGACTTTC. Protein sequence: CASSLVNSGANVLTF.

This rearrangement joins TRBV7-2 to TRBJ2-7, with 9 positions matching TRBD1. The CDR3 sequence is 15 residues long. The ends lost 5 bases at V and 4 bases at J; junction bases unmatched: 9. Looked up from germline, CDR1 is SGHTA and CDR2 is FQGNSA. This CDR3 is CASSLEQGARYEQYF. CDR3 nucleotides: TGTGCCAGCAGCCTAGAACAGGGGGCTAGGTACGAGCAGTACTTC.

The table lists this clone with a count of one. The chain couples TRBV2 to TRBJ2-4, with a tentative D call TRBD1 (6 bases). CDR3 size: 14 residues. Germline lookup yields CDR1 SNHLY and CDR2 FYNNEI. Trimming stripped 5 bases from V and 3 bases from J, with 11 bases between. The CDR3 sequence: CASSRDTSKNIQYF. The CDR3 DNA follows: TGTGCCAGCAGTCGGGACACCAGCAAAAACATTCAGTACTTC.

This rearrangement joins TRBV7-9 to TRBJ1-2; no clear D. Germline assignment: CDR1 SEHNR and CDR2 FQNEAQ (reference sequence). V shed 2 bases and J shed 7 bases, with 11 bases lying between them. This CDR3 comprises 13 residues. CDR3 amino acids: CASSLSGSGGYTF. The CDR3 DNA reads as TGTGCCAGCAGCTTAAGTGGGAGTGGTGGCTACACCTTC.

CDR3 protein: CASSLISDIWGANTGELFF. The CDR3 region has the DNA TGTGCCAGCAGCTTAATTTCGGATATTTGGGGGGCGAACACCGGGGAGCTGTTTTTT. The chain carries TRBV7-9 and TRBJ2-2; possibly TRBD2 for D (6 bases). Trimming removed 2 bases at V and 0 bases at J, with 19 bases between. There are 19 residues in the CDR3. Germline CDR1 is SEHNR and CDR2 is FQNEAQ (reference sequence).

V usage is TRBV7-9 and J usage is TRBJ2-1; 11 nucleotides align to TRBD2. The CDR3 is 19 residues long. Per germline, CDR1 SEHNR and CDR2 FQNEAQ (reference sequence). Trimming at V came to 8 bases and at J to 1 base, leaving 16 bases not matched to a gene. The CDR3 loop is CASLARGLADNPSYNEQFF. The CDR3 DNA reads TGTGCCAGCTTGGCTCGGGGACTAGCGGACAACCCGTCCTACAATGAGCAGTTCTTC.

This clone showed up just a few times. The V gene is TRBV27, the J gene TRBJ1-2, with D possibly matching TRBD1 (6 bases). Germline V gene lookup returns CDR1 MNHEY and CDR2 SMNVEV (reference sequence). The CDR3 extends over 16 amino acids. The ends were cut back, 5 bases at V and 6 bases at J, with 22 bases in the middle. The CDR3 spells CASSPRGRGRGDGYTF. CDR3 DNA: TGTGCCAGCAGTCCACGGGGTCGGGGCAGGGGCGATGGCTACACCTTC.

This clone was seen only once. CDR3 residues: CASSLVQALEPQHF. In DNA form, the CDR3 reads TGTGCCAGCAGTTTAGTTCAGGCCTTGGAGCCCCAGCATTTT. The chain uses TRBV28 and TRBJ1-5; D is uncertain. CDR3 length equals 14 residues. With 2 bases removed from V and 8 bases from J, the gap between germline ends came to 13 bases. In germline, CDR1 is MDHEN, CDR2 SYDVKM.